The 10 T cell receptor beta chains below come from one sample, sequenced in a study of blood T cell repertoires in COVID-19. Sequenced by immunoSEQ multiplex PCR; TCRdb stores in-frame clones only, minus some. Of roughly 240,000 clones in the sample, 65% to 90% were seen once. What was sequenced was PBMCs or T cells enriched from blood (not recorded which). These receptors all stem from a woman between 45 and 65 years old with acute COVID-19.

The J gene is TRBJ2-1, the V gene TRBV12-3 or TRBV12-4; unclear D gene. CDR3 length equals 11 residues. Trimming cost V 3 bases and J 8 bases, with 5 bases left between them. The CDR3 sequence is CASSFRDEQFF. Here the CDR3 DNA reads TGTGCCAGCAGTTTTCGGGATGAGCAGTTCTTC.

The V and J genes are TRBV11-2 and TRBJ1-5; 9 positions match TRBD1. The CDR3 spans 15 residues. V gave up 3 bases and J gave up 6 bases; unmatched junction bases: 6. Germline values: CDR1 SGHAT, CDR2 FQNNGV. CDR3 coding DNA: TGTGCCAGCAGCTTGGGGACAGGGTTGCTTCAGCCCCAGCATTTT. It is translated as CASSLGTGLLQPQHF.

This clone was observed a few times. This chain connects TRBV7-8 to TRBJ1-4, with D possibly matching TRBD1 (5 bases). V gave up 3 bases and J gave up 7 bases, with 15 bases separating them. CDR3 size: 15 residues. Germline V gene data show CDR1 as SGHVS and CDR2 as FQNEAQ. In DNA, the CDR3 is TGTGCCAGCAGCTTGGTAGGCTCAAGGGGTGAAAAACTGTTTTTT. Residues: CASSLVGSRGEKLFF.

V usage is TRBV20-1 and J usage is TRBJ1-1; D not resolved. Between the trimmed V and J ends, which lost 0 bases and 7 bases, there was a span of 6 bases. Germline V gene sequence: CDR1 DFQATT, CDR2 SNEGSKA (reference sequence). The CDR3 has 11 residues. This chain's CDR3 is CSARDQVEAFF. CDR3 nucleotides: TGCAGTGCTAGAGATCAGGTTGAAGCTTTCTTT.

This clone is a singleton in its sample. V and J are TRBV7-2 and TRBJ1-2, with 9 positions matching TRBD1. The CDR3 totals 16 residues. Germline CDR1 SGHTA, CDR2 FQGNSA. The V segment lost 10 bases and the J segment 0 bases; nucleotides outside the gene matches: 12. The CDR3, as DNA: TGTGCCACTCGGACAGGGGCCCTGATAGCTAACTATGGCTACACCTTC. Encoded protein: CATRTGALIANYGYTF.

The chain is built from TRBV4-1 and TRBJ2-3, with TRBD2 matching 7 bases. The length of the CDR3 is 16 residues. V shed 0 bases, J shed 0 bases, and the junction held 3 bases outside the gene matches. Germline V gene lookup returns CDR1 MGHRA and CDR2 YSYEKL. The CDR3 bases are TGCGCCAGCAGCCAAGAAGGGCGGGGGAGCACAGATACGCAGTATTTT. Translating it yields CASSQEGRGSTDTQYF.

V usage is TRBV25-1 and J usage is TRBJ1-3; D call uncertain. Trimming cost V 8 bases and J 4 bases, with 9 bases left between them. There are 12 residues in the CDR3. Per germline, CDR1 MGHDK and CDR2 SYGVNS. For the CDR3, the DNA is TGTGCCAGCGCCGGGGTCGGAAACACCATATATTTT. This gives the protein CASAGVGNTIYF.

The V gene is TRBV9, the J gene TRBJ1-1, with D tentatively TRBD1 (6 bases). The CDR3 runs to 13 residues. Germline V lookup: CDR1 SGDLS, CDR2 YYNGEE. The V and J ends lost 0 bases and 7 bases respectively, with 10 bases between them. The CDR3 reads CASSVAGVREAFF. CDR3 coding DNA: TGTGCCAGCAGCGTAGCAGGGGTCCGTGAAGCTTTCTTT.

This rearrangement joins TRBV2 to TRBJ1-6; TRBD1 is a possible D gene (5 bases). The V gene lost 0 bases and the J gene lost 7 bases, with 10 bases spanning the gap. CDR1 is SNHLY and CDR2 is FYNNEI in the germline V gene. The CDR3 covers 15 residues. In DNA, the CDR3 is TGTGCCAGCAGTGAAGCAGCCAACAGGAATTCACCCCTCCACTTT. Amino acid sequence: CASSEAANRNSPLHF.

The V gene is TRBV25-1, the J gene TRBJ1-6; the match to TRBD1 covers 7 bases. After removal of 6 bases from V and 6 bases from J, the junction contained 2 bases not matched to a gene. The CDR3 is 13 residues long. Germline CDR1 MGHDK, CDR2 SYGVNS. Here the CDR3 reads CASSPGGNSPLHF. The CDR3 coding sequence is TGTGCCAGCAGCCCAGGGGGTAATTCACCCCTCCACTTT.